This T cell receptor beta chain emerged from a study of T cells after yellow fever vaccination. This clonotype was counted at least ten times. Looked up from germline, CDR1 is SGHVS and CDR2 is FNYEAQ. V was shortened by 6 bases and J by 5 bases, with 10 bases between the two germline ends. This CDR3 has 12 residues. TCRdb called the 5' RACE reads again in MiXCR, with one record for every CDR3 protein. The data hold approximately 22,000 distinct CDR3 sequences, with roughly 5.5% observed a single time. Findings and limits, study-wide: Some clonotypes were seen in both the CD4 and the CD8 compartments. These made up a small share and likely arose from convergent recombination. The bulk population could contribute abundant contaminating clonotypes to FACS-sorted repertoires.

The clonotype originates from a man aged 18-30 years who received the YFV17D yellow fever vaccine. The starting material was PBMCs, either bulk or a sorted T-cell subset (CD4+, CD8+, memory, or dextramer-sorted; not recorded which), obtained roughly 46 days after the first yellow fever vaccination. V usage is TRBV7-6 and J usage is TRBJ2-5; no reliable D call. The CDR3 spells CASSSPGETQYF. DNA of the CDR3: TGTGCCAGCAGTTCACCCGGGGAGACCCAGTACTTC. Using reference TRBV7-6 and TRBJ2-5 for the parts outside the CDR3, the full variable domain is GAGVSQSPRYKVTKRGQDVALRCDPISGHVSLYWYRQALGQGPEFLTYFNYEAQQDKSGLPNDRFSAERPEGSISTLTIQRTEQRDSAMYRCASSSPGETQYFGPGTRLLVL.